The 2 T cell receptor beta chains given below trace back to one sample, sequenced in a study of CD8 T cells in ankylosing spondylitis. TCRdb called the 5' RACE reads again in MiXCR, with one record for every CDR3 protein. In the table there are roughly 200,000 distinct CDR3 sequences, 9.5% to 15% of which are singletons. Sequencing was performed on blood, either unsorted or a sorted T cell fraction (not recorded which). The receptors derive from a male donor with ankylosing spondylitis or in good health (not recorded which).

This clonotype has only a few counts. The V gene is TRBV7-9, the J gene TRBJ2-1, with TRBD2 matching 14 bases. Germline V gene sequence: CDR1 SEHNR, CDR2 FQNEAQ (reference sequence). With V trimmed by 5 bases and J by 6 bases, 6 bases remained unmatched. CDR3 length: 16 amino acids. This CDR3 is CASSTTSGGAINEQFF. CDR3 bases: TGTGCCAGCAGCACGACTAGCGGGGGGGCCATCAATGAGCAGTTCTTC.

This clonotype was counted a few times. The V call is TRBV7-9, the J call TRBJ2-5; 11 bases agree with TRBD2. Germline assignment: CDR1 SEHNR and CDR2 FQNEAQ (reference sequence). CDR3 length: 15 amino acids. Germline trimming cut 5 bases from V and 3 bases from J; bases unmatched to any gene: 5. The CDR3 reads CASSPRLAGKETQYF. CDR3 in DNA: TGTGCCAGCAGCCCGAGACTAGCGGGGAAAGAGACCCAGTACTTC.